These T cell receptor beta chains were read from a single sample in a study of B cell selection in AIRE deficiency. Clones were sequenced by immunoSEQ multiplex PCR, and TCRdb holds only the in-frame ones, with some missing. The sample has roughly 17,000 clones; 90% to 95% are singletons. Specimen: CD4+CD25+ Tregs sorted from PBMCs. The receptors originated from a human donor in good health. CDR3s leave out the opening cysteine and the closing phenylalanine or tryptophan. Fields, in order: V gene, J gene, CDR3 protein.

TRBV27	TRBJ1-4	ASSKRDRALSTNEKLF
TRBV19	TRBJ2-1	ASSPGQNNEQF
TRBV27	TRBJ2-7	ASTLTSGPYEQY
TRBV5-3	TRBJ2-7	ARSPVGTGLDYEQY
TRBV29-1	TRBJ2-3	SVTSGPDTQY
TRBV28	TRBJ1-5	ASSLIGINQPQH
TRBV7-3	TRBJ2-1	ASSFSPSVSEQF
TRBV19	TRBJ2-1	ASRAASYNEQF
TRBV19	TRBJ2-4	ASSIRGQGIQAKNIQY
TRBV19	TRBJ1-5	ASSISWGVQPQH
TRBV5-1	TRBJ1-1	ASSFTGFSLRMNTEAF
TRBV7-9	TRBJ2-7	VSSLGGLSYEQY
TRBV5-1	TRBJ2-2	ASRRLAGDAGELF
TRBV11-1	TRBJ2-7	ASSFGQVAYEQY